The next 18 T cell receptor beta chains were all read from a single sample in a study of blood T cell repertoires in COVID-19 (TCRdb year 2020). The library was generated by the immunoSEQ multiplex PCR assay. The table comes from immuneACCESS by way of TCRdb, which keeps in-frame sequences with V and J called. Part of the clones is missing from these tables; in studies checked, under half for an unresolved V gene and the rest for unknown reasons. Present in this sample are more than 100,000 clones, about 78% of which were seen just once. The leading ten clones occupy over 2% of the sample. The sequenced material came from peripheral blood. The receptor source for this set is an older man with acute or convalescent COVID-19.

This chain joins TRBV4-2 and TRBJ2-7, with TRBD2 identical over 7 bases. Unmatched junction bases numbered 6, after V lost 1 base and J lost 6 bases. The CDR3 covers 14 residues. Germline values: CDR1 LGHNA, CDR2 YNFKEQ. This chain's CDR3 is CASSQAGGGSEQYF. In DNA form, the CDR3 reads TGTGCCAGCAGCCAAGCGGGGGGAGGGTCCGAGCAGTACTTC.

The V call is TRBV9, the J call TRBJ1-3; possibly TRBD1 for D (6 bases). V lost 2 bases to trimming and J lost 0 bases, with 12 bases between them. The CDR3 length is 16 residues. Germline V lookup: CDR1 SGDLS, CDR2 YYNGEE. The CDR3 bases are TGTGCCAGCAGCGTCAGGGGATACGGCTCTGGAAACACCATATATTTT. Its protein is CASSVRGYGSGNTIYF. Filled out from reference TRBV9 and TRBJ1-3, the complete variable domain reads DSGVTQTPKHLITATGQRVTLRCSPRSGDLSVYWYQQSLDQGLQFLIQYYNGEERAKGNILERFSAQQFPDLHSELNLSSLELGDSALYFCASSVRGYGSGNTIYFGEGSWLTVV.

V gene TRBV19 combines with J gene TRBJ1-6, with TRBD1 matching 9 bases. In germline, CDR1 is LNHDA, CDR2 SQIVND (reference sequence). The CDR3 is 16 amino acids. V was pared by 4 bases and J by 7 bases, with 8 bases of the junction left unmatched. The CDR3 is CASSNPPGQGNSPLHF. CDR3 nucleotides: TGTGCCAGTAGTAACCCCCCGGGACAGGGAAATTCACCCCTCCACTTT.

The V and J genes are TRBV9 and TRBJ1-3; 7 bases agree with TRBD1. The length of the CDR3 is 15 residues. V was pared by 3 bases and J by 3 bases, with 6 bases of the junction left unmatched. Looked up from germline, CDR1 is SGDLS and CDR2 is YYNGEE. The DNA of the CDR3 is TGTGCCAGCAGCGAGAGACAGGGAGATGGAAACACCATATATTTT. Translated, it gives CASSERQGDGNTIYF.

The chain couples TRBV5-1 to TRBJ2-1; possible D gene TRBD1, 6 bases. The CDR3 length is 15 residues. V shed 4 bases and J shed 9 bases, with 20 bases lying between them. Germline lookup yields CDR1 SGHRS and CDR2 YFSETQ. CDR3 coding DNA: TGCGCCAGCAGCACGTATGCCGCACAGGGCGGTGAGCAGTTCTTC. As protein: CASSTYAAQGGEQFF.

V usage is TRBV9 and J usage is TRBJ2-1, with D maybe TRBD2 (6 bases). The CDR3 contains 15 residues. Germline V gives CDR1 SGDLS, CDR2 YYNGEE. Trimming shortened V by 0 bases and J by 0 bases, and 7 bases separated the two germline ends. The CDR3 DNA follows: TGTGCCAGCAGCGTAGACGGGGGCTCCTACAATGAGCAGTTCTTC. Encoded protein: CASSVDGGSYNEQFF. Complete variable domain (other parts from reference TRBV9 and TRBJ2-1): DSGVTQTPKHLITATGQRVTLRCSPRSGDLSVYWYQQSLDQGLQFLIQYYNGEERAKGNILERFSAQQFPDLHSELNLSSLELGDSALYFCASSVDGGSYNEQFFGPGTRLTVL.

This chain links TRBV5-5 with TRBJ2-5; 10 bases agree with TRBD2. The germline gives CDR1 SGHKS, CDR2 YYEKEE (reference sequence). V gave up 2 bases and J gave up 2 bases; unmatched junction bases: 12. CDR3 size: 18 residues. The CDR3 DNA reads as TGTGCCAGCAGCTTTCTTGTAGCGGGGGGTCTTACACAAGAGACCCAGTACTTC. Its protein product is CASSFLVAGGLTQETQYF.

This clone was recorded a few times. This chain joins TRBV9 and TRBJ1-3; TRBD1 matches 7 bases. The germline V gene has CDR1 SGDLS and CDR2 YYNGEE. This CDR3 is 15 amino acids long. V lost 3 bases to trimming and J lost 7 bases; unmatched junction nucleotides: 10. The CDR3 bases are TGTGCCAGCAGCGCCGAGGGGGCAAGGAGGAACACCATATATTTT. This codes for CASSAEGARRNTIYF.

This chain connects TRBV9 to TRBJ2-1, with TRBD2 identical over 11 bases. The ends lost 1 base at V and 7 bases at J; junction bases unmatched: 7. The CDR3 totals 16 residues. Germline V gene data show CDR1 as SGDLS and CDR2 as YYNGEE. DNA for the CDR3: TGTGCCAGCAGCGTACTAGCGGGGGGCCCGTTAAATGAGCAGTTCTTC. This translates into CASSVLAGGPLNEQFF.

This chain's CDR3 is CASSTETGRNTEAFF. The CDR3 bases are TGTGCCAGTAGTACCGAGACAGGGCGGAACACTGAAGCTTTCTTT. The chain has TRBV19 and TRBJ1-1, with TRBD1 matching over 7 bases. The V gene's germline CDR1 is LNHDA and CDR2 SQIVND (reference sequence). The CDR3 is 15 amino acids. V gave up 4 bases and J gave up 1 base; unmatched junction bases: 6.

V is TRBV29-1 and J is TRBJ1-2, with TRBD1 matching 12 bases. CDR1 and CDR2 (germline): SQVTM, ANQGSEA. The CDR3 length is 15 residues. J was trimmed by 4 bases and V by 1 base; bases with no gene match: 4. CDR3 coding DNA: TGCAGCGTTGAAGGGGGGGACAGGGGGCTCTATGGCTACACCTTC. This translates into CSVEGGDRGLYGYTF.

The chain couples TRBV27 to TRBJ2-3; 7 positions match TRBD2. V shed 5 bases, J shed 1 base, and the junction held 9 bases outside the gene matches. CDR1 is MNHEY, CDR2 SMNVEV, per germline (reference sequence). This CDR3 has 16 residues. CDR3 loop: CASSPQAGWGTDTQYF. The DNA for the CDR3 is TGTGCCAGCAGTCCCCAAGCGGGGTGGGGCACAGATACGCAGTATTTT.

This chain links TRBV29-1 with TRBJ2-5; D unresolved. Trimming pared 5 bases from V and 4 bases from J, leaving 11 bases between. CDR3 length: 12 amino acids. The germline V gene encodes CDR1 SQVTM and CDR2 ANQGSEA. This CDR3 is CSVSSVRETQYF. DNA of the CDR3: TGCAGCGTTTCTTCAGTCCGAGAGACCCAGTACTTC. The full variable domain, in which reference TRBV29-1 and TRBJ2-5 provide the parts outside the CDR3, is SAVISQKPSRDICQRGTSLTIQCQVDSQVTMMFWYRQQPGQSLTLIATANQGSEATYESGFVIDKFPISRPNLTFSTLTVSNMSPEDSSIYLCSVSSVRETQYFGPGTRLLVL.

This sequence joins TRBV14 and TRBJ2-7, with D possibly TRBD2 on 5 matching bases. V was cut by 3 bases and J by 0 bases, with 9 bases left in between. The length of the CDR3 is 14 residues. Germline V lookup: CDR1 SGHDN, CDR2 FVKESK. In DNA form, the CDR3 reads TGTGCCAGCAGCCAGACGGGGAGCTCCTACGAGCAGTACTTC. It codes for CASSQTGSSYEQYF.

The chain is built from TRBV3-1 (or the pseudogene TRBV3-2) and TRBJ1-4, with TRBD1 matching 8 bases. This CDR3 contains 15 residues. The V gene's germline CDR1 is LGHDT and CDR2 YNNKEL (reference sequence). Germline trimming cut 4 bases from V and 7 bases from J; bases unmatched to any gene: 8. CDR3: CASSPQGTGGEKLFF. In DNA form, the CDR3 reads TGTGCCAGCAGCCCACAGGGGACAGGCGGTGAAAAACTGTTTTTT.

The chain combines TRBV10-3 with TRBJ1-4; a possible D gene is TRBD1 (5 bases). CDR3 length: 15 amino acids. CDR1 is ENHRY, CDR2 SYGVKD, per germline. Trimming took off 3 bases at V and 1 base at J, with 9 bases between the two ends. For the CDR3, the DNA is TGTGCCATCAGTGATTTCGGGGGAACTAATGAAAAACTGTTTTTT. It encodes CAISDFGGTNEKLFF.

The chain is built from TRBV6-2 or TRBV6-3 and TRBJ1-2; 7 bases are a match to TRBD1. V was clipped by 5 bases and J by 4 bases; unmatched bases: 13. The CDR3 has 16 amino acids. The germline gives CDR1 MNHEY, CDR2 SVGEGT. CDR3 in amino acids: CASSKGQPQRGYGYTF. The CDR3 bases are TGTGCCAGCAGTAAGGGACAGCCTCAACGGGGCTATGGCTACACCTTC.

The chain is built from TRBV7-3 and TRBJ2-1; the D gene is possibly TRBD1 (5 bases). The germline V and J ends were trimmed by 2 bases and 5 bases, with 10 bases remaining between them. In germline, CDR1 is SGHTA, CDR2 FQGTGA. The CDR3 runs 14 residues. The DNA for the CDR3 is TGTGCCAGCAGCTTATCAGGGCACGACAATGAGCAGTTCTTC. This encodes CASSLSGHDNEQFF. Using reference TRBV7-3 and TRBJ2-1 for the parts outside the CDR3, the full variable domain is GAGVSQTPSNKVTEKGKYVELRCDPISGHTALYWYRQSLGQGPEFLIYFQGTGAADDSGLPNDRFFAVRPEGSVSTLKIQRTERGDSAVYLCASSLSGHDNEQFFGPGTRLTVL.